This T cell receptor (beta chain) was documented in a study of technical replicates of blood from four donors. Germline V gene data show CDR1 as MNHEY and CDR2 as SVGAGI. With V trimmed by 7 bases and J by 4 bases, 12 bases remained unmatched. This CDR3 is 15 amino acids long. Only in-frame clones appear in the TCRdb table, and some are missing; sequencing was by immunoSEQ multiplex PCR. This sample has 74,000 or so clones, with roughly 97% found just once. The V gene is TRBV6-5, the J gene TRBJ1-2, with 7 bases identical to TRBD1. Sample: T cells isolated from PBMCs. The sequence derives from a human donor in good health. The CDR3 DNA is TGTGCCAGCACTGATAGACAGGGCCGCTCCTATGGCTACACCTTC. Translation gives CASTDRQGRSYGYTF.